Here is one T cell receptor (beta chain) with its context. Its target antigen remains unknown. The record has no base qualities; no much larger clone is one base away. The immunoSEQ Assay was the method used to sequence TCRbeta CDR3 regions. After extraction, genomic DNA underwent amplification by bias-controlled multiplex PCR, followed by high-throughput sequencing. Per the authors' processing: To quantify the absolute abundance of each unique TCRbeta CDR3 region, sequences were collapsed and filtered. Usable DNA was measured by amplifying reference genes present in all nucleated cells, and TCRbeta template counts were normalized to that usable DNA to estimate T cell fraction. Repertoire TCRs were annotated as SARS-CoV-2-specific when V gene, CDR3 amino acid sequence and J gene were exactly matched to a known reactive TCR set. The reference SARS-CoV-2 TCR set was obtained from MIRA and was filtered for enrichment in COVID-19-positive ImmuneCODE repertoires, whereby public or cross-reactive TCRs were removed. Based on the MIRA antigens, annotated TCRs were further analysed at the level of specific ORF or position within ORF. Depth was the summed frequency of annotated unique rearrangements, while breadth was defined as annotated unique rearrangements over total unique productive rearrangements. Two-sided Wilcoxon rank-sum tests were applied when comparing TCR breadth between groups. TCRdb took this table from immuneACCESS and kept in-frame rearrangements with V and J called. Such tables lack part of the clones; where checked against another copy, unresolved V genes explain under half of the gap, and the rest is unexplained. The V and J calls and clone size are taken from that table; D and trimming were inferred from the DNA. The sample table shows 300,000 to 350,000 clones, and roughly 88% are seen once. The ten largest clones capture 5.5% of the sample.

This sample is drawn from a study of Ad26.COV2.S vaccination and SARS-CoV-2 variants (TCRdb year 2021). About the study as a whole: Vaccine-arm donors came from COV1001, a multicentre, randomized, double-blind, placebo-controlled phase I-IIa trial of Ad26.COV2.S in healthy adults. Ad26.COV2.S was administered intramuscularly at a dose of 5x10^10 or 1x10^11 viral particles, either as one shot or as two shots given 56 days apart. TCRbeta repertoire sequencing served as the tool for gauging how specific and how broad the SARS-CoV-2-reactive T cell receptors were following Ad26.COV2.S vaccination. A total of approximately 30 samples were included in the TCR-sequenced set, comprising roughly 20 Ad26.COV2.S vaccine recipients, 5 placebo recipients and 8 SARS-CoV-2 convalescent individuals. Participants in the trial were split at random into five groups of five each, receiving low-dose or high-dose Ad26.COV2.S once or twice, or else placebo on both occasions. Investigators did not know the trial group allocation while performing experiments and assessing outcomes. What the authors observed across the whole study: After vaccination, substantial breadth of spike-specific CD8+ and CD4+ T cell responses was reported. The study was not powered for comparison of responses between vaccine doses or regimens. Comparable non-spike TCR breadth was observed between vaccine and placebo recipients, consistent with only spike being contained in the vaccine. It was noted by the authors that total T cell responses may have been underestimated by the TCR breadth and depth analyses. Ad26.COV2.S recipients had higher spike-specific TCR breadth than placebo recipients (P = 0.0014).

The treatment or condition label for this specimen denotes: around 19 received Ad26.COV2.S at low or high dose, single or two shots; roughly five received placebo; per-sample allocation not given. For vaccine and placebo recipients, repertoires were sequenced using samples collected on day 63 after the first injection. Between 29 July and 7 August 2020, Cohort 1b enrolled approximately 26 adults aged 18-55 years at one site in Boston, USA. Ad26.COV2.S consisted of a replication-incompetent adenovirus type 26 vector by which a prefusion-stabilized SARS-CoV-2 spike protein from the original Wuhan strain was expressed. This TCR came from a person between 18 and 65 years old who received the Ad26.COV2.S COVID-19 vaccine or a placebo. This material consisted of peripheral blood, taken in a trial of Ad26.COV2.S vaccine versus placebo.

The sequence in DNA is TGTGCCAGTAGTATGACAGGGTTGGAAACTGAAGCTTTCTTT. Its coded protein is CASSMTGLETEAFF. This chain is built from TRBV19 and TRBJ1-1; a stretch of 7 junction bases matches TRBD1. The germline V end is reduced by 3 bases and the J end by 5 bases; junction bases left unmatched: 6. Per the germline V gene (reference sequence), LNHDA is the CDR1 and SQIVND is the CDR2. The CDR3 spans 14 residues, from the cysteine through the phenylalanine. Just the 42-base CDR3 DNA is kept, in frame starting at base 1.